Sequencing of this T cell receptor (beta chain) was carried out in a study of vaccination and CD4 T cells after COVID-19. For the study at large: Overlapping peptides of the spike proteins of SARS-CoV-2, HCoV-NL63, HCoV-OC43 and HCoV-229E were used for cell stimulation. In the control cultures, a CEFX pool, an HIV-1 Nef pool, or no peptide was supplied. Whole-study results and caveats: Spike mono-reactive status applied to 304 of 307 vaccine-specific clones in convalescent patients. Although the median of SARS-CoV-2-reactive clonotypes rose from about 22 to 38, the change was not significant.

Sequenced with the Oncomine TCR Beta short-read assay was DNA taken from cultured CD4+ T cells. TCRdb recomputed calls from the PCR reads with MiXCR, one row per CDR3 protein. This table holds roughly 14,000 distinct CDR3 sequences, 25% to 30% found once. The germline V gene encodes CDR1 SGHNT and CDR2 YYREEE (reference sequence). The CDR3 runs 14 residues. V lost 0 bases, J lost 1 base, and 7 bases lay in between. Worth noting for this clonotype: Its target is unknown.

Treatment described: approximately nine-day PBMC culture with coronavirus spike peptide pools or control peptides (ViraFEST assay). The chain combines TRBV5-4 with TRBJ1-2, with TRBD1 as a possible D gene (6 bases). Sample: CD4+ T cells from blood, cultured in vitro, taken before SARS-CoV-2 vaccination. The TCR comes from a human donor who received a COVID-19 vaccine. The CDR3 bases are TGTGCCAGCAGCTTGGGCAGGGGTAACTATGGCTACACCTTC. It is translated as CASSLGRGNYGYTF. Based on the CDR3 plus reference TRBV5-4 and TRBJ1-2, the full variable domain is ETGVTQSPTHLIKTRGQQVTLRCSSQSGHNTVSWYQQALGQGPQFIFQYYREEENGRGNFPPRFSGLQFPNYSSELNVNALELDDSALYLCASSLGRGNYGYTFGSGTRLTVV.